This TCR beta chain was captured in a study of T cell repertoires in cytomegalovirus infection. Whole-study context: Public signatures in TCR beta pointed to CMV infection and matching HLA type. Findings and caveats of the study: Pooled public TCR beta family frequency picked out CMV carriers with the relevant HLA. The response measured ex vivo was dominated by TCR beta clonotypes (HLA-C-restricted and CMV-specific).

This clonotype occurred many times. Its antigen remains unknown. Via MiXCR, TCRdb re-called the reads, giving one row per CDR3 protein. The sample includes under 200,000 distinct CDR3 sequences, 8% to 10% of them seen just once. Germline V CDR1 and CDR2: SGHTS, YDEGEE. Between the trimmed V and J ends, which lost 10 bases and 0 bases, there was a span of 20 bases. The CDR3 runs to 16 residues. The gene calls are TRBV5-8 and TRBJ2-1, with D perhaps TRBD2 (5 bases). The material sequenced was PBMCs. The receptor was derived from a human donor in good health (CMV status not recorded). Some clones in this sample may be carry-over from other donors' samples. CDR3 DNA: TGTGCCTCATTGGGTGGAGTCCGGGGCTCCTACAATGAGCAGTTCTTC. Protein product: CASLGGVRGSYNEQFF. Variable domain in full (rest from reference TRBV5-8 and TRBJ2-1): EAGVTQSPTHLIKTRGQQATLRCSPISGHTSVYWYQQALGLGLQFLLWYDEGEERNRGNFPPRFSGRQFPNYSSELNVNALELEDSALYLCASLGGVRGSYNEQFFGPGTRLTVL.